These T cell receptor beta chains were read from a single sample in a study of cytomegalovirus exposure and HLA in healthy donors. The repertoire was sequenced with immunoSEQ multiplex PCR; TCRdb's copy has only in-frame clones and lacks some. The sample carries about 190,000 clones, 80% to 85% recorded once. Sequencing used PBMCs. Source of these receptors: a woman aged 18-29 years in good health and CMV-seropositive. Both conserved end residues are part of each CDR3. Each record gives: V gene, D gene, clone size, J gene, CDR3 DNA, CDR3 protein. D genes are given only for firm matches. Expanded clones get a size class; other rows say once, few or many, or leave the size out.

v_call: TRBV28
d_call: NA
clone_size: NA
j_call: TRBJ1-1
cdr3_nt: TGTGCCAGCAGCTTAGGGGGGGGTACTGAAGCTTTCTTT
cdr3_aa: CASSLGGGTEAFF

v_call: TRBV7-2
d_call: NA
clone_size: NA
j_call: TRBJ2-5
cdr3_nt: TGTGCCAGCAGCTTAGCCCTATCAAGCAGGGAGACCCAGTACTTC
cdr3_aa: CASSLALSSRETQYF

v_call: TRBV27
d_call: TRBD2
clone_size: once
j_call: TRBJ2-2
cdr3_nt: TGTGCCAGCAGTTTCTTCCGTCTTGGGGGGGCGAACACCGGGGAGCTGTTTTTT
cdr3_aa: CASSFFRLGGANTGELFF

v_call: TRBV4-1
d_call: TRBD1
clone_size: few
j_call: TRBJ1-1
cdr3_nt: TGCGCCAGCAGCCACACCGAGGGGGCGGAGGCTTTCTTT
cdr3_aa: CASSHTEGAEAFF

v_call: TRBV4-2
d_call: NA
clone_size: few
j_call: TRBJ2-7
cdr3_nt: TGTGCCAGCAGCCAAGTCTTCGGACAGACCTACGAGCAGTACTTC
cdr3_aa: CASSQVFGQTYEQYF

v_call: TRBV7-2
d_call: TRBD2
clone_size: NA
j_call: TRBJ2-3
cdr3_nt: TGTGCCAGCAGCTCCAGGACTAGCGGGGTATTCGTGGCAGATACGCAGTATTTT
cdr3_aa: CASSSRTSGVFVADTQYF

v_call: TRBV2
d_call: TRBD1
clone_size: NA
j_call: TRBJ1-1
cdr3_nt: TGTGCCAGCACTTTGGGACAGGGAGCTGAAGCTTTCTTT
cdr3_aa: CASTLGQGAEAFF

v_call: TRBV2
d_call: TRBD1
clone_size: NA
j_call: TRBJ1-1
cdr3_nt: TGTGCCAGCAGTGGACAGGGAGCGAATATTAACACTGAAGCTTTCTTT
cdr3_aa: CASSGQGANINTEAFF

v_call: TRBV11-1
d_call: TRBD2
clone_size: NA
j_call: TRBJ2-1
cdr3_nt: TGTGCCAGCAGCTTAGAGCTAGCGGGGGGGCATAATGAGCAGTTCTTC
cdr3_aa: CASSLELAGGHNEQFF

v_call: TRBV6-1
d_call: NA
clone_size: NA
j_call: TRBJ1-6
cdr3_nt: TGTGCCAGCACCCCAGCGCGGGATCCAAATTCACCCCTCCACTTT
cdr3_aa: CASTPARDPNSPLHF